This TCR beta chain is from a study of blood T cell repertoires in COVID-19. Study summary: The origin of the acute and convalescent COVID-19 samples was the United States, Italy and Spain. In each case, the material was cDNA or gDNA derived from T cells, B-cell-depleted T cells, or PBMCs.

This CDR3 has 15 amino acids. Germline CDR1 and CDR2: PRHDT and FYEKMQ (reference sequence). Trimming cost V 0 bases and J 0 bases; bases outside gene matches: 0. In the original analysis: Amplification with reference gene primers provided the estimates of nucleated cell counts. Assay: immunoSEQ multiplex PCR; the TCRdb copy retains only in-frame clones and omits some. V and J calls and clone size are copied from that table; D and trimming were computed from the DNA. Here the sample spans tens of thousands of clones, 80% to 90% being singletons. The receptor's source is a man between 60 and 75 years old with acute or convalescent COVID-19. The V and J genes are TRBV13 and TRBJ1-1; 8 nucleotides match TRBD1. The sample comprised peripheral blood. This CDR3 is CASSLGQGVNTEAFF. The CDR3 nucleotides are TGTGCCAGCAGCTTAGGACAGGGGGTGAACACTGAAGCTTTCTTT.